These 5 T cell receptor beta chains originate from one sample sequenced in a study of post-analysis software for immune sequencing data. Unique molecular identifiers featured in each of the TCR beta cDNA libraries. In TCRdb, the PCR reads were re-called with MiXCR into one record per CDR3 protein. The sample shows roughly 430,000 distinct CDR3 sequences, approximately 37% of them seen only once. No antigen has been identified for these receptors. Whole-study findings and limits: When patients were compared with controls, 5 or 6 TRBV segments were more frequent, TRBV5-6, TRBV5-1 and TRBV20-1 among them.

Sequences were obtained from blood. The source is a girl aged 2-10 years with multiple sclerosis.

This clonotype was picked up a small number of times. The CDR3 spells CASSYSLGASAEAFF. Written as DNA, the CDR3 is TGTGCCAGCAGTTACTCTCTGGGTGCGAGCGCTGAAGCTTTCTTT. The chain is built from TRBV6-6 and TRBJ1-1, with D hard to call. Germline V lookup: CDR1 MNHNY, CDR2 SVGAGI (reference sequence). The V end was cut by 0 bases, the J end by 6 bases, with 14 bases between. The CDR3 contains 15 residues.

The CDR3 bases are TGTGCCAGCTTCGGGGCTAGCGGGAGTGATGGGCCTTACAATGAGCAGTTCTTC. Its translation is CASFGASGSDGPYNEQFF. The V gene is TRBV7-9, the J gene TRBJ2-1, with 10 bases lining up with TRBD2. There are 18 residues in the CDR3. J was trimmed by 4 bases and V by 8 bases; bases with no gene match: 17. The germline V gene has CDR1 SEHNR and CDR2 FQNEAQ (reference sequence).

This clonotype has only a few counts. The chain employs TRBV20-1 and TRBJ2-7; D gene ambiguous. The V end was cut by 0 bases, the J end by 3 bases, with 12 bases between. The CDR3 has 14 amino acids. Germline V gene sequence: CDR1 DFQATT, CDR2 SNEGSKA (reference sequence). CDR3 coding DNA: TGCAGTGCTAGAGAAGACGGTATCTTCTACGAGCAGTACTTC. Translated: CSAREDGIFYEQYF.

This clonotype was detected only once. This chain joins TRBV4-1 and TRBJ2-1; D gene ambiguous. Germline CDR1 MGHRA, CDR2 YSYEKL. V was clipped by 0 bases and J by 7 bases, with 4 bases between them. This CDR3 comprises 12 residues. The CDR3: CASSQDKNEQFF. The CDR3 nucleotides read TGCGCCAGCAGCCAAGATAAAAATGAGCAGTTCTTC.

As DNA, the CDR3 is TGTGCCAGCAGCGCAGGGGGGCGGATGAGAGCAGATACGGAATATTTT. As protein: CASSAGGRMRADTEYF. The V gene is TRBV12-3 or TRBV12-4, the J gene TRBJ2-3; possibly TRBD1 for D (7 bases). CDR3 length: 16 residues. Trimming cost V 6 bases and J 15 bases, with 31 bases left between them.